The 3 T cell receptor beta chains below all came from one sample that was sequenced in a study of beta chain features in type 1 diabetes. Every isolated RNA sample was fully reverse transcribed, so sequencing captured expressed TCRB transcripts. TCRdb's copy holds only in-frame clones and misses some; the assay was immunoSEQ multiplex PCR. There are roughly 400,000 clones in the sample; 11% to 15% occur only once, and under 0.04% lies in the top ten. The specimen sequenced was naive CD4+ T cells from blood. Every receptor here comes from a man aged 30 to 45 in good health.

The chain employs TRBV5-4 and TRBJ1-1, with D possibly matching TRBD1 (6 bases). Germline values: CDR1 SGHNT, CDR2 YYREEE (reference sequence). The CDR3 sequence is 13 residues long. V was cut by 4 bases and J by 2 bases, with 9 bases left in between. The CDR3 bases are TGTGCCAGCAGCCTACAGGGAAACACTGAAGCTTTCTTT. It encodes CASSLQGNTEAFF.

The chain employs TRBV7-9 and TRBJ2-6; possible D gene TRBD1, 6 bases. Trimming cost V 6 bases and J 2 bases, with 23 bases left between them. CDR1 is SEHNR and CDR2 is FQNEAQ in the germline V gene (reference sequence). The CDR3 is 19 residues long. CDR3 DNA sequence: TGTGCCAGCAGTTCCCCGCAGGGGAGACTAAAAGCTGGGGCCAACGTCCTGACTTTC. Translated, it gives CASSSPQGRLKAGANVLTF.

The chain joins TRBV25-1 to TRBJ2-5; the D is unclear. Germline V lookup: CDR1 MGHDK, CDR2 SYGVNS. V was clipped by 6 bases and J by 4 bases, with 12 bases between them. The CDR3 covers 13 residues. CDR3 DNA sequence: TGTGCCAGCAGGCCAGGCGGCGTAGAGACCCAGTACTTC. Amino acid sequence: CASRPGGVETQYF. Supplemented by reference TRBV25-1 and TRBJ2-5, the full variable domain reads EADIYQTPRYLVIGTGKKITLECSQTMGHDKMYWYQQDPGMELHLIHYSYGVNSTEKGDLSSESTVSRIRTEHFPLTLESARPSHTSQYLCASRPGGVETQYFGPGTRLLVL.